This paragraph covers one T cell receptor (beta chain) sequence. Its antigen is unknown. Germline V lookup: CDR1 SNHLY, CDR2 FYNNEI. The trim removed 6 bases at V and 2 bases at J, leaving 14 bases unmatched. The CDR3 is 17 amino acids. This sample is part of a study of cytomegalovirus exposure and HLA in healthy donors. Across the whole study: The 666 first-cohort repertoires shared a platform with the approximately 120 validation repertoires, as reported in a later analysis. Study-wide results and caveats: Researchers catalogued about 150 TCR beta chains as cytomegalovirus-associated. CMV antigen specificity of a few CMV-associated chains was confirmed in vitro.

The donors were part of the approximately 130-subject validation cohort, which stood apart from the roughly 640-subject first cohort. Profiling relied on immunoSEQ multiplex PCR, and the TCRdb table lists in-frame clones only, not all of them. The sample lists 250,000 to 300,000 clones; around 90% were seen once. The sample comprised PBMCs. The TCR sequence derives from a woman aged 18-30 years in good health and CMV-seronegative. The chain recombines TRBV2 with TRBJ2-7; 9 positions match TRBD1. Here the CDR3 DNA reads TGTGCCAGCAGCGCCCCCCGGGACAGGGCCGGAACCTACGAGCAGTACTTC. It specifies CASSAPRDRAGTYEQYF.